This T cell receptor beta chain was identified in a study of T cell responses to AZD1222 COVID-19 vaccine. There are 17 residues in the CDR3. Germline CDR1 reads KGHSH; CDR2 reads LQKENI. V lost 4 bases and J 3 bases, leaving 20 bases between the germline ends. Clones were read by immunoSEQ multiplex PCR, and TCRdb kept only the in-frame ones, dropping some. The data hold some 170,000 clones, with approximately 94% observed a single time. Pooled in the analysis were second doses at about 4 or about 12 weeks. Study outcomes and limitations: Every sample of the repertoires postdated the peak T cell response.

For this clone: The antigen remains undetermined.

This specimen consisted of peripheral blood, obtained 28 days after the second AZD1222 dose. The clonotype originates from an adult who received the AZD1222 COVID-19 vaccine. This sequence joins TRBV18 and TRBJ2-3; D remains unclear. The CDR3 here is CASSLAIGPLGTDTQYF. The CDR3, as DNA: TGTGCCAGCTCACTTGCTATTGGGCCTCTGGGGACAGATACGCAGTATTTT.